Presented here are 18 T cell receptor beta chains from one specimen sequenced in a study of blood T cell repertoires in COVID-19. Produced via immunoSEQ multiplex PCR; TCRdb's table is partial and in-frame only. This sample has hundreds of thousands of clones, with more than 75% found just once. The specimen was PBMCs or T cells enriched from blood (not recorded which). The receptors were gathered from a woman aged 45 to 65 who had recovered from COVID-19.

This sequence joins TRBV6-5 and TRBJ2-7; TRBD2 agrees at 9 bases. CDR1 and CDR2 (germline): MNHEY, SVGAGI. The CDR3 loop spans 15 amino acids. The trim removed 2 bases at V and 10 bases at J, leaving 12 bases unmatched. For the CDR3, the DNA is TGTGCCAGCAGTTACGCTCCACCATCTAGCGGGGTCCAGTACTTC. Translating gives CASSYAPPSSGVQYF.

Note on this clone: One junction end disagrees with the germline gene, perhaps due to a read error. The gene calls are TRBV7-7 and TRBJ1-4; 7 nucleotides line up with TRBD1. Germline V lookup: CDR1 SSHAT, CDR2 FNYEAQ (reference sequence). This CDR3 is 15 amino acids long. CDR3 nucleotide sequence: TGTGCTAGCAGCTTCCGGGACAGCCCTAATGAAAAACTGTTTTTT. Translation: CASSFRDSPNEKLFF.

The rearrangement links TRBV7-3 to TRBJ2-7; D unclear. The V end was cut by 4 bases, the J end by 3 bases, with 10 bases between. The germline V gene has CDR1 SGHTA and CDR2 FQGTGA. There are 13 residues in the CDR3. The CDR3: CASSSQTNYEQYF. In DNA form, the CDR3 reads TGTGCCAGCAGCTCGCAGACAAACTACGAGCAGTACTTC.

V is TRBV7-8 and J is TRBJ1-6; 8 bases match TRBD1. Losses at the gene ends were 3 bases for V and 9 bases for J; bases not matched to a gene: 7. Germline assignment: CDR1 SGHVS and CDR2 FQNEAQ. The CDR3 has 15 amino acids. CDR3 nucleotide sequence: TGTGCCAGCAGCTTCCAGGGGGCTCGGGGTTCACCCCTCCACTTT. Translating gives CASSFQGARGSPLHF. Supplemented by reference TRBV7-8 and TRBJ1-6, the full variable domain reads GAGVSQSPRYKVAKRGQDVALRCDPISGHVSLFWYQQALGQGPEFLTYFQNEAQLDKSGLPSDRFFAERPEGSVSTLKIQRTQQEDSAVYLCASSFQGARGSPLHFGNGTRLTVT.

V usage is TRBV6-1 and J usage is TRBJ1-6; a possible D gene is TRBD1 (6 bases). Trimming cost V 3 bases and J 7 bases, with 10 bases left between them. CDR1 is MNHNS and CDR2 is SASEGT in the germline V gene. CDR3 length: 14 residues. CDR3 DNA sequence: TGTGCCAGCAGTGAGGCCCAGGGGAATTCACCCCTCCACTTT. It translates to CASSEAQGNSPLHF.

V gene TRBV7-9 combines with J gene TRBJ1-4; a possible D gene is TRBD1 (5 bases). The ends were cut back, 0 bases at V and 5 bases at J, with 16 bases in the middle. Germline V CDR1 and CDR2: SEHNR, FQNEAQ (reference sequence). There are 17 residues in the CDR3. For the CDR3, the DNA is TGTGCCAGCAGCTTAGCGGGGGAGGGCCTGGAGAATGAAAAACTGTTTTTT. This gives the protein CASSLAGEGLENEKLFF.

This chain joins TRBV7-2 and TRBJ2-7; 7 positions agree with TRBD1. This CDR3 spans 13 amino acids. V lost 6 bases, J lost 2 bases, and 4 bases stayed unmatched. Germline lookup yields CDR1 SGHTA and CDR2 FQGNSA. Here the CDR3 reads CASRLTGTYEQYF. In nucleotides, the CDR3 is TGTGCCAGCAGATTGACAGGGACCTACGAGCAGTACTTC.

This clone is a singleton in its sample. The chain carries TRBV6-5 and TRBJ2-3, with TRBD1 matching 7 bases. Per germline, CDR1 MNHEY and CDR2 SVGAGI. The V and J ends lost 8 bases and 4 bases, in that order; junction bases with no gene match: 9. The CDR3 consists of 14 residues. The CDR3 loop is CASWSRGKPDTQYF. DNA for the CDR3: TGTGCCAGCTGGAGCAGGGGGAAGCCAGATACGCAGTATTTT.

CDR3 sequence reads: CAWWTGTGGTEAFF. The CDR3 DNA follows: TGTGCCTGGTGGACCGGGACAGGGGGAACTGAAGCTTTCTTT. V and J are TRBV30 and TRBJ1-1, with 11 bases that match TRBD1. CDR1 GTSNPN and CDR2 SVGIG come from the germline V gene (reference sequence). CDR3 length equals 14 residues. V shed 5 bases and J 5 bases; nucleotides not matched to a gene: 7.

This clone was detected only once. The chain uses TRBV27 and TRBJ2-7; 9 bases align to TRBD1. From germline, CDR1 is MNHEY and CDR2 SMNVEV (reference sequence). J was trimmed by 4 bases and V by 5 bases; bases with no gene match: 9. CDR3 length equals 15 residues. CDR3: CASSETGGFFYEQYF. In DNA, the CDR3 is TGTGCCAGCAGTGAAACAGGGGGCTTTTTTTACGAGCAGTACTTC.

V gene TRBV4-2 combines with J gene TRBJ2-7; 7 nucleotides align to TRBD2. The CDR3 runs to 13 residues. Germline CDR1 LGHNA, CDR2 YNFKEQ. J was trimmed by 2 bases and V by 4 bases; bases with no gene match: 2. The DNA for the CDR3 is TGTGCCAGCAGCCGGGACTACCCCTACGAGCAGTACTTC. This gives the protein CASSRDYPYEQYF.

The gene calls are TRBV4-3 and TRBJ2-7; 14 nucleotides line up with TRBD2. The J segment lost 2 bases and the V segment lost 0 bases, leaving 9 bases of the junction unmatched. The length of the CDR3 is 19 residues. Germline values: CDR1 LGHNA, CDR2 YSLEER. DNA for the CDR3: TGCGCCAGCAGCCAAGATCGAATTGTGGGACTAGCGGGGGCCTACGAGCAGTACTTC. This encodes CASSQDRIVGLAGAYEQYF.

This chain joins TRBV2 and TRBJ2-7; 7 bases fit TRBD1. Germline-derived CDR1 and CDR2 are SNHLY and FYNNEI. Trimming cost V 4 bases and J 6 bases; bases outside gene matches: 6. The CDR3 extends over 13 amino acids. CDR3 bases: TGTGCCAGCAGTGCCGGACAGGCTGTCGAGCAGTACTTC. Its protein product is CASSAGQAVEQYF.

V gene TRBV29-1 combines with J gene TRBJ2-1; 9 nucleotides align to TRBD2. The CDR3 sequence is 15 residues long. Germline values: CDR1 SQVTM, CDR2 ANQGSEA. Trimming took 3 bases from V and 3 from J; bases not matched to a gene: 6. The CDR3 DNA sequence: TGCAGCGTTGATTATCGACTAGCGGTCTACAATGAGCAGTTCTTC. This translates into CSVDYRLAVYNEQFF.

This chain connects TRBV7-9 to TRBJ1-2; 10 bases are shared with TRBD1. The germline V gene has CDR1 SEHNR and CDR2 FQNEAQ (reference sequence). The CDR3 spans 14 residues. The V segment lost 5 bases and the J segment 4 bases; nucleotides outside the gene matches: 4. The CDR3, as DNA: TGTGCCAGCAGCCCGAGGACAGGGGGCTATGGCTACACCTTC. Its protein is CASSPRTGGYGYTF.

The chain has TRBV4-1 and TRBJ2-7; D not resolved. CDR1 and CDR2 from the germline V gene are MGHRA and YSYEKL. V was shortened by 1 base and J by 2 bases, with 6 bases between the two germline ends. The CDR3 totals 13 residues. CDR3 DNA: TGCGCCAGCAGCCAAGGGCCCACCTACGAGCAGTACTTC. Its translation: CASSQGPTYEQYF.

The table lists this clone with a count of one. The J gene is TRBJ2-1, the V gene TRBV7-9; D remains ambiguous. The CDR3 sequence is 12 residues long. The V end lost 5 bases, the J end lost 4 bases, and 6 bases lay between the germline ends. Looked up from germline, CDR1 is SEHNR and CDR2 is FQNEAQ (reference sequence). CDR3 sequence: CASSHRYNEQFF. The CDR3 nucleotides are TGTGCCAGCAGCCACCGGTACAATGAGCAGTTCTTC. Variable domain in full (rest from reference TRBV7-9 and TRBJ2-1): DTGVSQNPRHKITKRGQNVTFRCDPISEHNRLYWYRQTLGQGPEFLTYFQNEAQLEKSRLLSDRFSAERPKGSFSTLEIQRTEQGDSAMYLCASSHRYNEQFFGPGTRLTVL.

The chain links TRBV20-1 to TRBJ2-2; perhaps TRBD2 as D (6 bases). CDR3 length equals 16 residues. Deletions cut 3 bases from V and 2 bases from J, with 16 bases between. Germline-derived CDR1 and CDR2 are DFQATT and SNEGSKA (reference sequence). CDR3 sequence: CSASEPGLKNTGELFF. The DNA of the CDR3 is TGCAGTGCTAGTGAACCGGGACTTAAAAACACCGGGGAGCTGTTTTTT.